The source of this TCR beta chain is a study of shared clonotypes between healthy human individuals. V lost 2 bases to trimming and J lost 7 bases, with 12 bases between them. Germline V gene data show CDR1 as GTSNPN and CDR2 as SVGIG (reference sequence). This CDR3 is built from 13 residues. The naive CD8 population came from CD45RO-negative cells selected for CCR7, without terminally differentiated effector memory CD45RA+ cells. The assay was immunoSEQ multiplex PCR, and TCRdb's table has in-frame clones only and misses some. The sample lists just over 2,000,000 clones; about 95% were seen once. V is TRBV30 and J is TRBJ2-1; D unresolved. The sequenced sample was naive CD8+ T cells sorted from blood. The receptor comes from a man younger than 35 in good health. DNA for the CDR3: TGTGCCTGGAGTTACCAGTCTTGGAATGAGCAGTTCTTC. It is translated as CAWSYQSWNEQFF.